Listed here are 5 T cell receptor beta chains from one sample, sequenced in a study of T cells of healthy individuals. One entry per CDR3 protein results from TCRdb running MiXCR on the 5' RACE reads. The sample shows about 82,000 distinct CDR3 sequences, approximately 4.7% of them seen only once. The source is a female donor in good health.

This clonotype was seen many times. The J gene is TRBJ2-3, the V gene TRBV12-3 or TRBV12-4, with 8 bases that match TRBD2. The CDR3 is 16 amino acids. Germline trimming cut 3 bases from V and 3 bases from J; bases unmatched to any gene: 8. CDR3 sequence reads: CASSFQRGRLTDTQYF. The CDR3 DNA is TGTGCCAGCAGTTTTCAGCGGGGGAGACTAACAGATACGCAGTATTTT.

Of note for this clonotype: A read error is possible here, since a much larger clone lies one base away. This chain links TRBV10-3 with TRBJ2-7, with D possibly being TRBD1 (6 bases). The germline CDR1 and CDR2 sequences are ENHRY and SYGVKD. The CDR3 totals 13 residues. CDR3 in amino acids: CAISVGGFDERYF. The CDR3 nucleotides read TGTGCCATCAGTGTAGGGGGATTCGACGAGCGGTACTTC.

This clonotype was detected many times. The chain uses TRBV5-5 and TRBJ2-7; D unresolved. Germline CDR1 and CDR2: SGHKS and YYEKEE (reference sequence). The CDR3 totals 16 residues. Trimming took 4 bases from V and 4 from J, leaving 21 bases between them. The CDR3 DNA sequence: TGTGCCAGCAGCCTGAACGGTCCACAACTTGATTACGAGCAGTACTTC. Protein: CASSLNGPQLDYEQYF.

There are many counts of this clonotype. The V call is TRBV20-1, the J call TRBJ1-1, with D hard to call. CDR1 and CDR2 (germline): DFQATT, SNEGSKA (reference sequence). Trimming left V 6 bases short and J 8 bases short, with 28 bases between. CDR3 length equals 16 residues. The CDR3 spells CSAPYPKGPLPWEAFF. CDR3 coding DNA: TGCAGTGCCCCGTATCCTAAAGGTCCTCTACCCTGGGAAGCTTTCTTT.

The chain carries TRBV4-1 and TRBJ2-3; D is uncertain. The CDR3 has 18 residues. Germline loops: CDR1 MGHRA, CDR2 YSYEKL. Trimming pared 5 bases from V and 0 bases from J, leaving 21 bases between. CDR3 region: CASSKRQADPQSTDTQYF. The CDR3 region has the DNA TGCGCCAGCAGCAAAAGGCAGGCGGACCCCCAAAGCACAGATACGCAGTATTTT.